This is a list of T cell receptor beta chains from one sample in a study of shared clonotypes between healthy human individuals. Clones were read by immunoSEQ multiplex PCR, and TCRdb kept only the in-frame ones, dropping some. This repertoire shows about 1.4 million clones, roughly 95% found once; its top ten account for approximately 1.1%. The specimen sequenced was naive CD4+ T cells sorted from blood. The receptor set was obtained from a man between 25 and 39 years old in good health. CDR3s include the opening cysteine and the closing phenylalanine or tryptophan. A D gene is named only where the DNA matches it firmly. A row's size may be missing; if present it is once, few, many or a size class.

>-|TRBJ2-5|-|TRBV5-6|14
CASSRTGVWETQYF
TGTGCCAGCAGCCGGACCGGGGTTTGGGAGACCCAGTACTTC
>-|TRBJ2-1|-|TRBV19|13
CASSTQIDWEQFF
TGTGCCAGTAGTACCCAGATTGACTGGGAGCAGTTCTTC
>-|TRBJ1-1|-|TRBV27|15
CASSLGQGLYTEAFF
TGTGCCAGCAGTTTAGGGCAGGGGTTGTACACTGAAGCTTTCTTT
>-|TRBJ2-3|-|TRBV2|13
CASSYLGTDTQYF
TGTGCCAGCAGTTACTTAGGAACAGATACGCAGTATTTT
>TRBD2|TRBJ2-5|-|TRBV5-4|14
CASSLGSGSETQYF
TGTGCCAGCAGCTTGGGTAGCGGGAGTGAGACCCAGTACTTC
>-|TRBJ2-7|-|TRBV5-1|14
CASSLVTSSYEQYF
TGCGCCAGCAGCTTGGTTACTAGCTCCTACGAGCAGTACTTC
>-|TRBJ1-3|-|TRBV7-9|19
CASSRSAKQGLSSGNTIYF
TGTGCCAGCAGCCGGTCGGCGAAACAGGGACTGAGCTCTGGAAACACCATATATTTT
>TRBD2|TRBJ2-7|-|TRBV4-3|15
CASSREVRLAGGLYF
TGCGCCAGCAGCCGGGAGGTTAGACTAGCGGGAGGCCTCTACTTC
>-|TRBJ2-7|few|TRBV27|13
CASSLRGPYEQYF
TGTGCCAGCAGTTTAAGAGGACCCTACGAGCAGTACTTC
>-|TRBJ2-7|-|TRBV15|15
CATSAGLGVSYEQYF
TGTGCCACCAGCGCCGGCCTTGGGGTCTCCTACGAGCAGTACTTC
>TRBD1|TRBJ2-7|-|TRBV18|15
CASTRTTGEAVEQYF
TGTGCCAGCACGCGAACGACAGGGGAAGCGGTCGAGCAGTACTTC